Presented here are 10 T cell receptor beta chains from one specimen sequenced in a study of blood T cell repertoires in COVID-19 (dated by TCRdb to 2018 to 2020). Library preparation was by the immunoSEQ multiplex PCR assay. Imported from immuneACCESS, the table was reduced by TCRdb to in-frame sequences with V and J called. These copies leave out some clones; in studies compared against another copy, an unresolved V gene accounts for under half, and the cause of the remainder is not known. Here the sample has 150,000 to 180,000 clones; about 86% occur a single time. Roughly 29% of the sample is in the top ten clones. The sample consisted of peripheral blood. All receptors derive from a woman aged 55-70 years with acute or convalescent COVID-19.

In nucleotides, the CDR3 is TGTGCCAGTACCCTTGCTGGTACGGGCACAGATACGCAGTATTTT. Amino acids: CASTLAGTGTDTQYF. This chain uses TRBV19 with TRBJ2-3; D is ambiguous. V lost 7 bases and J 1 base, leaving 15 bases between the germline ends. The CDR3 length is 15 residues. From germline, CDR1 is LNHDA and CDR2 SQIVND (reference sequence).

The gene calls are TRBV7-6 and TRBJ2-1, with D tentatively TRBD1 (5 bases). Between the trimmed V and J ends, which lost 2 bases and 6 bases, there was a span of 23 bases. CDR1 and CDR2 (germline): SGHVS, FNYEAQ. The CDR3 has 18 amino acids. The CDR3 region has the DNA TGTGCCAGCAGCTTATACCCCGCTGCGCAGGGCTCACCCAATGAGCAGTTCTTC. Translated: CASSLYPAAQGSPNEQFF.

This clone was seen a handful of times. The rearrangement links TRBV14 to TRBJ1-3; D is ambiguous. This CDR3 contains 16 residues. Germline V CDR1 and CDR2: SGHDN, FVKESK. The germline V and J ends were trimmed by 3 bases and 4 bases, with 16 bases remaining between them. CDR3 in amino acids: CASSQFEELWGNTIYF. In nucleotides, the CDR3 is TGTGCCAGCAGCCAGTTCGAAGAGCTTTGGGGAAACACCATATATTTT.

The chain has TRBV9 and TRBJ2-3; D may be TRBD1 (5 bases). The length of the CDR3 is 14 residues. The V end lost 0 bases, the J end lost 0 bases, and 5 bases lay between the germline ends. Germline V lookup: CDR1 SGDLS, CDR2 YYNGEE. The CDR3 loop reads CASSVAGSTDTQYF. CDR3 in DNA: TGTGCCAGCAGCGTAGCAGGGAGCACAGATACGCAGTATTTT.

The chain carries TRBV7-8 and TRBJ1-3; a possible D gene is TRBD1 (5 bases). The V gene's germline CDR1 is SGHVS and CDR2 FQNEAQ. V lost 5 bases, J lost 3 bases, and 14 bases lay in between. The CDR3 consists of 15 residues. In nucleotides, the CDR3 is TGTGCCAGCAGCCCACGGGCCAGGGTTGGAAACACCATATATTTT. Its protein is CASSPRARVGNTIYF.

This clone has just a few counts. The CDR3 nucleotides read TGTGCCTGGAACCGCCGGGACAGAAGTGAAAAACTGTTTTTT. Translated: CAWNRRDRSEKLFF. The chain links TRBV30 to TRBJ1-4, with 7 bases matching TRBD1. V lost 4 bases, J lost 7 bases, and 9 bases stayed unmatched. Germline-derived CDR1 and CDR2 are GTSNPN and SVGIG (reference sequence). The CDR3 totals 14 residues.

About this clone: The sample has other DNA sequences that encode this CDR3 too. The rearrangement joins TRBV6-5 to TRBJ1-1; D is uncertain. V was shortened by 6 bases and J by 2 bases, with 4 bases between the two germline ends. This CDR3 is 11 amino acids long. Germline V gene sequence: CDR1 MNHEY, CDR2 SVGAGI. CDR3 region: CASSRNTEAFF. CDR3 bases: TGTGCCAGCAGCCGTAACACTGAAGCTTTCTTT.

The chain joins TRBV7-3 to TRBJ1-1; possibly TRBD1 for D (6 bases). This CDR3 is 13 amino acids long. V shed 2 bases and J shed 7 bases, with 11 bases lying between them. Germline CDR1 and CDR2: SGHTA and FQGTGA. The CDR3 DNA is TGTGCCAGCAGCTTATGGTCGGACAGTGAAGCTTTCTTT. This encodes CASSLWSDSEAFF.

The genes are TRBV4-2 and TRBJ1-4; D not resolved. Germline V gene lookup returns CDR1 LGHNA and CDR2 YNFKEQ. The CDR3 spans 14 residues. Trimming removed 2 bases at V and 2 bases at J, with 6 bases between. CDR3 bases: TGTGCCAGCAGCCAACAGGCGACTAATGAAAAACTGTTTTTT. Its translation is CASSQQATNEKLFF.

The chain recombines TRBV5-1 with TRBJ2-7; 9 nucleotides align to TRBD1. The CDR3 totals 13 residues. Germline trimming cut 8 bases from V and 2 bases from J; bases unmatched to any gene: 5. Germline loops: CDR1 SGHRS, CDR2 YFSETQ. CDR3 region: CASSQGATYEQYF. As DNA, the CDR3 is TGCGCCAGTTCACAGGGGGCGACCTACGAGCAGTACTTC.